The following is a TCR beta chain sequence with its context. Its binding antigen is unknown. No much larger clone is present one base from it, and per-base qualities are unavailable. The data originate from a study of T cells after somatic rescue of genetic block (dated by TCRdb to 2018 to 2021). General notes on the study: What the study looked at was long-term robustness, specifically in a T-cell system that came about through somatic rescue of a genetic block in T-cell development.

The V end gives up 6 bases and the J end 4 bases, leaving 11 bases in the junction not matched to a gene. From the germline V gene, CDR1 is MNHEY and CDR2 is SVGAGI. The cysteine opens and the phenylalanine closes a CDR3 of 15 amino acids. Only the CDR3 DNA is retained, 45 bases long and in frame from the first base. The protocol used for the library was the immunoSEQ multiplex PCR assay. The table was pulled from immuneACCESS by TCRdb, which kept in-frame rearrangements only. Such tables lose some clones; where checked, under half of the loss comes from unresolved V genes, and the rest has no known cause. The table for this sample lists roughly 110,000 clones; under 95% of them were counted only once. The ten top clones hold roughly 1.5% of the sample.

The V and J genes are TRBV6-5 and TRBJ1-1; a stretch of 7 junction bases matches TRBD1. The source is a woman aged 18 to 35. Sample: peripheral blood mononuclear cells (PBMCs). CDR3 region: CASSRRFWDSTEAFF. The nucleotides read TGTGCCAGCAGCCGCCGCTTTTGGGACAGCACTGAAGCTTTCTTT.